Below, 30 T cell receptor beta chains from the same sample are listed, as sequenced in a study of T cell repertoires in cytomegalovirus infection. TCRdb recomputed calls from the reads with MiXCR, one row per CDR3 protein. This sample has fewer than 350,000 distinct CDR3 sequences; over 7.5% occur once, and the top ten carry about 4.5%. The sequenced material came from PBMCs. These receptors were obtained from a human donor in good health (CMV status not recorded). Some clones in this sample may be carry-over from other donors' samples.

At least ten counts were recorded for this clonotype. This rearrangement joins TRBV7-2 to TRBJ2-3; 8 positions match TRBD2. The junction had 6 bases not matched to a gene; V was cut back by 4 bases and J by 0 bases. CDR1 and CDR2 (germline): SGHTA, FQGNSA. This CDR3 region has 16 residues. The CDR3 sequence is CASSSRLAQSTDTQYF. The CDR3 region has the DNA TGTGCCAGCAGCTCTCGACTAGCGCAAAGCACAGATACGCAGTATTTT.

In its sample, this clonotype was seen many times. This chain uses TRBV7-2 with TRBJ2-7; D gene uncertain. Germline V gene sequence: CDR1 SGHTA, CDR2 FQGNSA. This CDR3 is 11 amino acids long. V lost 3 bases, J lost 4 bases, and 4 bases lay in between. CDR3 residues: CASSFLYEQYF. CDR3 in DNA: TGTGCCAGCAGCTTCCTGTACGAGCAGTACTTC.

J is TRBJ2-7 and V is TRBV10-3; 8 bases match TRBD1. This CDR3 is 15 amino acids long. Germline V gives CDR1 ENHRY, CDR2 SYGVKD. V shed 6 bases, J shed 4 bases, and the junction held 11 bases outside the gene matches. CDR3 protein: CAISPSGRGLYEQYF. The CDR3 DNA reads TGTGCCATCAGCCCGTCAGGCAGGGGGCTATACGAGCAGTACTTC.

This clonotype showed up many times. The J gene is TRBJ2-5, the V gene TRBV7-2; TRBD2 matches at 7 bases. CDR1 and CDR2 from the germline V gene are SGHTA and FQGNSA. CDR3 length equals 14 residues. Losses at the gene ends were 5 bases for V and 2 bases for J; bases not matched to a gene: 5. CDR3 coding DNA: TGTGCCAGCAGCGTCACTAGCGCACAAGAGACCCAGTACTTC. Protein: CASSVTSAQETQYF.

This clonotype has ten or more counts. The chain recombines TRBV6-1 with TRBJ1-1; 7 bases are a match to TRBD1. This CDR3 region has 15 residues. The V gene's germline CDR1 is MNHNS and CDR2 SASEGT. Unmatched junction bases numbered 6, after V lost 4 bases and J lost 1 base. CDR3: CASSGLQGRNTEAFF. CDR3 in DNA: TGTGCCAGCAGTGGCCTACAGGGGAGGAACACTGAAGCTTTCTTT.

Concerning this clonotype: The CDR3 carries no conserved terminal phenylalanine or tryptophan, so it likely arises from a read error. This rearrangement joins TRBV15 to TRBJ1-2; the D is unclear. Trimming cost V 0 bases and J 3 bases, with 14 bases left between them. The CDR3 totals 16 residues. Per germline, CDR1 LNHNV and CDR2 YYDKDF (reference sequence). The CDR3 protein is CATSRDRRVTDYGYTL. The CDR3 DNA sequence: TGTGCCACCAGCAGAGATAGGAGGGTTACTGACTATGGCTACACCTTA.

This clonotype was detected a few times. The CDR3 spells CARNARDRVDEQFF. The CDR3 DNA reads TGTGCCAGGAATGCCAGGGACAGGGTGGATGAGCAGTTCTTC. V is TRBV25-1 and J is TRBJ2-1; 9 bases map to TRBD1. The CDR3 is made up of 14 amino acids. In germline, CDR1 is MGHDK, CDR2 SYGVNS. The junction had 11 bases not matched to a gene; V was cut back by 9 bases and J by 8 bases.

This clonotype was observed many times. The J gene is TRBJ2-5, the V gene TRBV10-2; D might be TRBD1 (5 bases). This CDR3 has 13 residues. Germline CDR1 WSHSY, CDR2 SAAADI. V was shortened by 5 bases and J by 4 bases, with 11 bases between the two germline ends. CDR3 loop: CASSTGFLETQYF. DNA for the CDR3: TGCGCCAGCAGTACAGGTTTTTTAGAGACCCAGTACTTC.

This clonotype has a count of ten or more. The V gene is TRBV7-2, the J gene TRBJ2-2, with TRBD2 matching over 7 bases. The CDR3 is 16 amino acids. Germline V gene lookup returns CDR1 SGHTA and CDR2 FQGNSA. V was pared by 0 bases and J by 0 bases, with 1 base of the junction left unmatched. The CDR3 nucleotides are TGTGCCAGCAGCTTAGCGGGAGGGTCGAACACCGGGGAGCTGTTTTTT. Amino acid sequence: CASSLAGGSNTGELFF. The full variable domain, with the rest looked up from reference TRBV7-2 and TRBJ2-2, is GAGVSQSPSNKVTEKGKDVELRCDPISGHTALYWYRQSLGQGLEFLIYFQGNSAPDKSGLPSDRFSAERTGGSVSTLTIQRTQQEDSAVYLCASSLAGGSNTGELFFGEGSRLTVL.

This clonotype was detected ten times or more. The genes are TRBV7-2 and TRBJ2-2; 8 bases are a match to TRBD2. The CDR3 runs 18 residues. CDR1 is SGHTA, CDR2 FQGNSA, per germline. J gave up 5 bases and V 5 bases, and 16 bases lay outside the gene matches. The CDR3: CASSTLAGGLRLTGELFF. In DNA, the CDR3 is TGTGCCAGCAGCACCCTCGCGGGGGGCCTTCGCCTAACCGGGGAGCTGTTTTTT.

This clonotype was counted only a few times. The chain recombines TRBV20-1 with TRBJ2-3, with a weak D call TRBD1 (5 bases). CDR1 is DFQATT, CDR2 SNEGSKA, per germline (reference sequence). V gave up 8 bases and J gave up 2 bases, with 14 bases separating them. The length of the CDR3 is 13 residues. The CDR3 reads CSSRAHTTDTQYF. CDR3 bases: TGCAGTTCCAGGGCGCATACCACAGATACGCAGTATTTT.

The V and J genes are TRBV9 and TRBJ2-7, with TRBD1 identical over 10 bases. The trim removed 0 bases at V and 4 bases at J, leaving 4 bases unmatched. This CDR3 has 15 residues. From germline, CDR1 is SGDLS and CDR2 YYNGEE. The CDR3: CASSVAGQGRYEQYF. The CDR3 DNA sequence: TGTGCCAGCAGCGTAGCGGGACAGGGGAGGTACGAGCAGTACTTC.

The rearrangement links TRBV2 to TRBJ2-1, with 8 bases lining up with TRBD2. Trimming removed 4 bases from V and 9 bases from J; junction bases left unmatched: 5. The CDR3 extends over 13 amino acids. Germline-derived CDR1 and CDR2 are SNHLY and FYNNEI. The CDR3 loop reads CASSVAGLGEQFF. The CDR3, as DNA: TGTGCCAGCAGTGTAGCGGGATTGGGTGAGCAGTTCTTC.

J is TRBJ2-7 and V is TRBV27; possibly TRBD2 for D (5 bases). CDR3 size: 16 residues. V lost 7 bases and J 2 bases, leaving 21 bases between the germline ends. Per the germline V gene, CDR1 is MNHEY and CDR2 is SMNVEV (reference sequence). The CDR3 DNA is TGTGCCAGCACCGGCTCGAGGGCAGGCCTCCCCTACGAGCAGTACTTC. This sequence encodes CASTGSRAGLPYEQYF.

This clonotype was seen only once. Being one base from a much bigger clone, this may be a read error. The rearrangement joins TRBV28 to TRBJ2-3; no firm D call. V dropped 10 bases and J dropped 1 base, with 15 bases sitting between them. In germline, CDR1 is MDHEN, CDR2 SYDVKM. This CDR3 comprises 14 residues. In nucleotides, the CDR3 is TGTGCCACCACAGAACGGTGGGGCACAGATACGCAGTATTTT. Translated: CATTERWGTDTQYF.

This clonotype was observed many times. The chain combines TRBV7-2 with TRBJ2-7; D may be TRBD2 (5 bases). The CDR3 spans 15 residues. Germline V CDR1 and CDR2: SGHTA, FQGNSA. The V end was cut by 7 bases, the J end by 3 bases, with 19 bases between. In nucleotides, the CDR3 is TGTGCCAGCACCTCCGTCTCGGGCGGGTTCTACGAGCAGTACTTC. Translating gives CASTSVSGGFYEQYF. The full variable domain, with the rest looked up from reference TRBV7-2 and TRBJ2-7, is GAGVSQSPSNKVTEKGKDVELRCDPISGHTALYWYRQSLGQGLEFLIYFQGNSAPDKSGLPSDRFSAERTGGSVSTLTIQRTQQEDSAVYLCASTSVSGGFYEQYFGPGTRLTVT.

The chain combines TRBV6-1 with TRBJ2-1; 7 bases are shared with TRBD1. The CDR3 has 17 amino acids. J was trimmed by 0 bases and V by 7 bases; bases with no gene match: 12. In germline, CDR1 is MNHNS, CDR2 SASEGT. The chain's CDR3 is CASTEEQGSVSYNEQFF. In DNA form, the CDR3 reads TGTGCCAGCACTGAGGAACAGGGGTCCGTCTCCTACAATGAGCAGTTCTTC.

In this sample, this clonotype turned up a few times. The rearrangement links TRBV13 to TRBJ1-5; D might be TRBD1 (5 bases). V dropped 2 bases and J dropped 8 bases, with 7 bases sitting between them. This CDR3 is built from 12 residues. The germline CDR1 and CDR2 sequences are PRHDT and FYEKMQ (reference sequence). In DNA, the CDR3 is TGTGCCAGCAGCTTACAGGGAAAGCCCCAGCATTTT. This sequence encodes CASSLQGKPQHF.

The sample holds a few counts of this clonotype. The chain carries TRBV20-1 and TRBJ1-5; D gene unclear. V lost 3 bases and J 2 bases, leaving 8 bases between the germline ends. The CDR3 loop spans 13 amino acids. The germline CDR1 and CDR2 sequences are DFQATT and SNEGSKA (reference sequence). The CDR3 DNA sequence: TGCAGTGCTAGTGAGGTGGGCAATCAGCCCCAGCATTTT. The encoded protein is CSASEVGNQPQHF.

This clonotype was seen ten or more times. V is TRBV7-2 and J is TRBJ2-7; 9 nucleotides match TRBD2. Germline V gene data show CDR1 as SGHTA and CDR2 as FQGNSA. The CDR3 runs 13 residues. Trimming removed 3 bases from V and 4 bases from J; junction bases left unmatched: 1. CDR3 amino acids: CASSLLAGYEQYF. In DNA form, the CDR3 reads TGTGCCAGCAGCTTGCTAGCGGGGTACGAGCAGTACTTC.

This clonotype occurred a few times. The rearrangement links TRBV28 to TRBJ2-7; no firm D call. The CDR3 sequence is 13 residues long. V was clipped by 3 bases and J by 4 bases, with 10 bases between them. CDR1 is MDHEN, CDR2 SYDVKM, per germline. DNA for the CDR3: TGTGCCAGCAGTTTGAGCACAGAGTACGAGCAGTACTTC. This gives the protein CASSLSTEYEQYF.

This chain uses TRBV7-3 with TRBJ1-1; D is uncertain. This CDR3 region has 13 residues. Germline loops: CDR1 SGHTA, CDR2 FQGTGA. V was cut by 3 bases and J by 4 bases, with 9 bases left in between. The CDR3 loop reads CASSFRRGTEAFF. The CDR3 DNA reads as TGTGCCAGCAGCTTCCGACGGGGCACTGAAGCTTTCTTT.

This clonotype was seen repeatedly, ten times or more. The chain couples TRBV20-1 to TRBJ2-3; D might be TRBD2 (6 bases). This CDR3 comprises 14 residues. Per the germline V gene, CDR1 is DFQATT and CDR2 is SNEGSKA (reference sequence). Deletions cut 1 base from V and 0 bases from J, with 8 bases between. CDR3: CSARASESTDTQYF. In DNA form, the CDR3 reads TGCAGTGCTAGAGCTAGCGAGAGCACAGATACGCAGTATTTT.

This clonotype came up many times. J is TRBJ2-1 and V is TRBV11-3; D may correspond to TRBD1 or TRBD2 (5 bases each). The CDR3 loop spans 14 amino acids. V dropped 5 bases and J dropped 8 bases, with 16 bases sitting between them. From germline, CDR1 is SGHNT and CDR2 YENEEA. CDR3 region: CASSPSPGRDEQFF. As DNA, the CDR3 is TGTGCCAGCAGCCCCTCCCCAGGGCGGGATGAGCAGTTCTTC.

The V call is TRBV19, the J call TRBJ1-1; TRBD1 is a possible D gene (5 bases). The CDR3 has 14 amino acids. Germline lookup yields CDR1 LNHDA and CDR2 SQIVND (reference sequence). Trimming removed 0 bases at V and 5 bases at J, with 10 bases between. CDR3 coding DNA: TGTGCCAGTAGTATAGAAGGGGTCAGGACTGAAGCTTTCTTT. Residues: CASSIEGVRTEAFF. The whole variable domain, filled in from reference TRBV19 and TRBJ1-1, reads DGGITQSPKYLFRKEGQNVTLSCEQNLNHDAMYWYRQDPGQGLRLIYYSQIVNDFQKGDIAEGYSVSREKKESFPLTVTSAQKNPTAFYLCASSIEGVRTEAFFGQGTRLTVV.

This clonotype was detected ten times or more. The V and J genes are TRBV7-2 and TRBJ1-5; TRBD1 matches at 10 bases. The CDR3 covers 16 residues. Germline CDR1 SGHTA, CDR2 FQGNSA. Unmatched junction bases numbered 7, after V lost 2 bases and J lost 6 bases. The CDR3 nucleotides read TGTGCCAGCAGCTTAATGGGACAGGGGATCGGTCAGCCCCAGCATTTT. Translation gives CASSLMGQGIGQPQHF.

The chain carries TRBV6-8 and TRBJ2-7, with D perhaps TRBD2 (6 bases). CDR1 is MNHGY and CDR2 is SAAAGT in the germline V gene. The CDR3 covers 15 residues. The ends were cut back, 6 bases at V and 0 bases at J, with 15 bases in the middle. The CDR3 loop reads CASRMGGKSSYEQYF. The CDR3 bases are TGTGCCAGCAGAATGGGCGGGAAAAGCTCCTACGAGCAGTACTTC.

This clonotype was seen a few times. The chain employs TRBV27 and TRBJ1-5, with a tentative D call TRBD1 (6 bases). The CDR3 covers 14 residues. Trimming removed 3 bases from V and 6 bases from J, with 12 bases in between. The V gene's germline CDR1 is MNHEY and CDR2 SMNVEV (reference sequence). For the CDR3, the DNA is TGTGCCAGCAGTTTCGTCGGAGGGGGTCAGCCCCAGCATTTT. Encoded protein: CASSFVGGGQPQHF.

This clonotype was recorded at least ten times. This sequence joins TRBV11-2 and TRBJ2-1; 8 bases fit TRBD2. The J segment lost 4 bases and the V segment lost 5 bases, leaving 7 bases of the junction unmatched. The germline V gene has CDR1 SGHAT and CDR2 FQNNGV. This CDR3 comprises 15 residues. The DNA for the CDR3 is TGTGCCAGCAGCCAAAGACTAGCGCAGTACAATGAGCAGTTCTTC. This gives the protein CASSQRLAQYNEQFF.

The V gene is TRBV28, the J gene TRBJ2-2; 7 bases are a match to TRBD1. The V segment lost 5 bases and the J segment 6 bases; nucleotides outside the gene matches: 6. The CDR3 is made up of 14 amino acids. Germline-derived CDR1 and CDR2 are MDHEN and SYDVKM. The CDR3: CASSPNRGAGELFF. CDR3 nucleotides: TGTGCCAGCAGTCCTAACAGGGGTGCCGGGGAGCTGTTTTTT.